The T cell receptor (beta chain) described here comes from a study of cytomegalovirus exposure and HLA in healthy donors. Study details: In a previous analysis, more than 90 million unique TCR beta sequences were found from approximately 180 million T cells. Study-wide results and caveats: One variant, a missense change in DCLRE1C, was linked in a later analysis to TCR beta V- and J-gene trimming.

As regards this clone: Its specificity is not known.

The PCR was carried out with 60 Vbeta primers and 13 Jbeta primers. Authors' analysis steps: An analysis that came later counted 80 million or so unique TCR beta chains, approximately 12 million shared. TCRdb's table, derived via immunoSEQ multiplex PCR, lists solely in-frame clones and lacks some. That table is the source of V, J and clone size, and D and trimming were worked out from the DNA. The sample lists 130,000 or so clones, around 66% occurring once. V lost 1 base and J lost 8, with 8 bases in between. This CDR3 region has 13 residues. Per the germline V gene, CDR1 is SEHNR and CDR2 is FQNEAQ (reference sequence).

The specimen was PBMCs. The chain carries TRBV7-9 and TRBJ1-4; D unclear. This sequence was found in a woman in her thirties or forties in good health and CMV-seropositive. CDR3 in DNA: TGTGCCAGCAGCTTAGGCCCAGTCGAAAAACTGTTTTTT. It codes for CASSLGPVEKLFF.